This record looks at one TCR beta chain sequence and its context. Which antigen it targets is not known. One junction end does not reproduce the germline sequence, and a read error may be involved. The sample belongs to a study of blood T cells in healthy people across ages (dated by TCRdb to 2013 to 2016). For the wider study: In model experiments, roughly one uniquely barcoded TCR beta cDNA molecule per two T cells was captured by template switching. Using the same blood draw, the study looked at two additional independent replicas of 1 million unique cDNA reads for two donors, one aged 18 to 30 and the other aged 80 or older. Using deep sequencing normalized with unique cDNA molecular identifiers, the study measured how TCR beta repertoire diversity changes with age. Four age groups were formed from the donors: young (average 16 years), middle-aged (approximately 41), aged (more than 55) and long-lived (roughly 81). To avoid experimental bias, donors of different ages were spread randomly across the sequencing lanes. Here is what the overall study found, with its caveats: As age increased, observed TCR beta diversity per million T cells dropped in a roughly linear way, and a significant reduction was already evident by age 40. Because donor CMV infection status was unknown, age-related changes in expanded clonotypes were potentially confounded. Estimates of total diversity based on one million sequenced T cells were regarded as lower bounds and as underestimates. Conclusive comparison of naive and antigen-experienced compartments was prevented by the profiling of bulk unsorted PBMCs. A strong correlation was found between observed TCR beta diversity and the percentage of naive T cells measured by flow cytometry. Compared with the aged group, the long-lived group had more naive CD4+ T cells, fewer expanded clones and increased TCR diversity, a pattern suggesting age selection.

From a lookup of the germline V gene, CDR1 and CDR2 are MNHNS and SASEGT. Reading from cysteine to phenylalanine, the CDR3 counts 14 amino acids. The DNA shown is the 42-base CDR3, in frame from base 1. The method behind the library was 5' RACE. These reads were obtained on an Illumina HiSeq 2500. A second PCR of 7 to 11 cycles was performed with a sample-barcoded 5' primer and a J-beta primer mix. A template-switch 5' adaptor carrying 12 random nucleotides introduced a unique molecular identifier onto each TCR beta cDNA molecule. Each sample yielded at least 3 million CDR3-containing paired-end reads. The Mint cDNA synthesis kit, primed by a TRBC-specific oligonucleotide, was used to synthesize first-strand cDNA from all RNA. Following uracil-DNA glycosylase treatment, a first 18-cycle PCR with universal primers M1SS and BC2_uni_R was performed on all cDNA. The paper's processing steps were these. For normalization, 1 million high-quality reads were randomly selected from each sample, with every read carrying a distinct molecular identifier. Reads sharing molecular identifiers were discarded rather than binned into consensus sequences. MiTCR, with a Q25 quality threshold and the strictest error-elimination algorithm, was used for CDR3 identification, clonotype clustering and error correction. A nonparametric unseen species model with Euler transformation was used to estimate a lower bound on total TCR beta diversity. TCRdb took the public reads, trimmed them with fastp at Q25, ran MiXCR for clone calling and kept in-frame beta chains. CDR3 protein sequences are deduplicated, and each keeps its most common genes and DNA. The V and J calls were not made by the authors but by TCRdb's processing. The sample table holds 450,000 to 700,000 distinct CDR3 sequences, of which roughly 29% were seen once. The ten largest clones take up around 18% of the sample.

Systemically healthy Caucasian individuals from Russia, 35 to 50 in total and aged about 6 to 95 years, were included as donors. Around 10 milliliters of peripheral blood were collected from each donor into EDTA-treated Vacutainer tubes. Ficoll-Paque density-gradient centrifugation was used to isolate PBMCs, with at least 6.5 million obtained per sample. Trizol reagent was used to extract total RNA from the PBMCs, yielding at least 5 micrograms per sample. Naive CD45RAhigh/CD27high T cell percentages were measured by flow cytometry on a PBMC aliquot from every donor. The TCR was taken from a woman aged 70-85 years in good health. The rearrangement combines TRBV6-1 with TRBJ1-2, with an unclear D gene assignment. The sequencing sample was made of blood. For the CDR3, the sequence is CASRTFGLVYGYTF. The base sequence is TGTGCCAGCAGGACTTTTGGGTTAGTGTATGGTTACACCTTC.